The clone carrying this TCR beta chain was detected only a few times. The sample originates from a study of T cells in Graves' hyperthyroidism and ophthalmopathy. The investigators amplified TCR beta CDR3 regions from RNA transcripts. HTBI primers were the set used in a first-round RT-PCR of the TCR CDR3. TCRdb recomputed calls from the multiplex PCR reads with MiXCR, one row per CDR3 protein. The sample includes hundreds of thousands of distinct CDR3 sequences, around 20% of them seen just once. There are 16 residues in the CDR3. V lost 6 bases to trimming and J lost 5 bases, with 22 bases between them. Germline V CDR1 and CDR2: MNHEY, SMNVEV (reference sequence). Hyperthyroidism patients were newly diagnosed, had disease duration under 2 months, and were aged 18 to 65 years. Cells are PBMCs isolated from 9 to 10 ml of fresh blood.

The chain recombines TRBV27 with TRBJ2-5; D possibly uses TRBD1 or TRBD2 (5 bases each). This receptor was taken from a woman between 50 and 59 years old with Graves' hyperthyroidism that later progressed to Graves' ophthalmopathy. Source material: blood. Written as DNA, the CDR3 is TGTGCCAGCAGCCTTATCGGGGCACATATAGGGGAGACCCAGTACTTC. It codes for CASSLIGAHIGETQYF.